The rows below give T cell receptor beta chains drawn from one sample of a study of blood T cell repertoires in COVID-19. Sequenced by immunoSEQ multiplex PCR; TCRdb stores in-frame clones only, minus some. The repertoire holds about 200,000 clones, with 75% to 85% as singletons. The sequenced material came from PBMCs or T cells enriched from blood (not recorded which). Source of these receptors: a woman aged 40-49 years with acute COVID-19. CDR3s include the opening cysteine and the closing phenylalanine or tryptophan. The D gene is left open where the match is weak. Rows give clone size only sometimes, using once, few, many, or a class for an expanded clone.

TRBJ1-2 | TRBV5-1 | NA | NA | 13 | TGCGCCAGCAGCCTGAATCCGACAGATGGCTACACCTTC | CASSLNPTDGYTF
TRBJ2-2 | TRBV3-1/TRBV3-2 | many | TRBD2 | 15 | TGTGCCAGCAACGGACTAGCGGGCCGCACCGGGGAGCTGTTTTTT | CASNGLAGRTGELFF
TRBJ1-1 | TRBV25-1 | few | TRBD1 | 15 | TGTGCCGGGCCGGGACAGGGGTTCATGAACACTGAAGCTTTCTTT | CAGPGQGFMNTEAFF
TRBJ1-5 | TRBV2 | NA | NA | 11 | TGTGCCAGCAGGGATCGACAAATCCAGCATTTT | CASRDRQIQHF
TRBJ1-2 | TRBV5-1 | NA | TRBD1 | 14 | TGCGCCAGCAGCTCCAGGACAGGGGGAAATGGCTACACCTTC | CASSSRTGGNGYTF
TRBJ2-1 | TRBV28 | NA | NA | 13 | TGTGCCAGCAGGGTTAGCTCCTACAATGAGCAGTTCTTC | CASRVSSYNEQFF
TRBJ1-2 | TRBV3-1/TRBV3-2 | NA | NA | 15 | TGTGCCAGCAGCCAAGGGGCAGAACCGCGCTATGGCTACACCTTC | CASSQGAEPRYGYTF
TRBJ1-5 | TRBV7-9 | NA | NA | 14 | TGTGCCAGCAGCTTCGGGGATCATAATCAGCCCCAGCATTTT | CASSFGDHNQPQHF
TRBJ2-7 | TRBV5-6 | NA | NA | 13 | TGTGCCAGCAGCTTGACAGGCCTCTACGAGCAGTACTTC | CASSLTGLYEQYF
TRBJ2-7 | TRBV10-2 | NA | NA | 13 | TGCGCCAGCACCGTGCAGGGGTACTACGAGCAGTACTTC | CASTVQGYYEQYF
TRBJ1-1 | TRBV19 | NA | NA | 14 | TGTGCCAGTAGTATACGCAGGGAGGGAACTGAAGCTTTCTTT | CASSIRREGTEAFF
TRBJ1-2 | TRBV12-3/TRBV12-4 | NA | NA | 12 | TGTGCCAGCAGCACAGGGTCTCTTGGCTACACCTTC | CASSTGSLGYTF
TRBJ2-1 | TRBV3-1/TRBV3-2 | NA | TRBD1 | 15 | TGTGCCAGCAGCCAAGGACAGGGGGCGGCAAATGAGCAGTTCTTC | CASSQGQGAANEQFF
TRBJ1-3 | TRBV6-1 | NA | NA | 16 | TGTGCCAGCAGTGAACCAAGAGGAGATCATGGAAACACCATATATTTT | CASSEPRGDHGNTIYF
TRBJ2-3 | TRBV11-2 | once | TRBD2 | 18 | TGTGCCAGCAGCTTAGATCGACTAGCGGGGGGGATAACAGATACGCAGTATTTT | CASSLDRLAGGITDTQYF
TRBJ2-1 | TRBV24-1 | NA | NA | 13 | TGTGCCACCAGTGCCCCGGGGAGTCTTGAGCAGTTCTTC | CATSAPGSLEQFF
TRBJ2-1 | TRBV11-2 | few | NA | 13 | TGTGCCAGCAGCTTACTCACTTACAATGAGCAGTTCTTC | CASSLLTYNEQFF
TRBJ2-3 | TRBV9 | NA | TRBD2 | 16 | TGTGCCAGCAGCCTTACTAGCGACCCCCGCTGGGATACGCAGTATTTT | CASSLTSDPRWDTQYF
TRBJ1-5 | TRBV6-5 | NA | NA | 14 | TGTGCCAGCAGTTACTCAGGGGGGGATCAGCCCCAGCATTTT | CASSYSGGDQPQHF
TRBJ2-2 | TRBV18 | NA | TRBD2 | 15 | TGTGCCAGCTCACCCCAGCGGGGAGACACCGGGGAGCTGTTTTTT | CASSPQRGDTGELFF
TRBJ1-5 | TRBV28 | NA | TRBD1 | 13 | TGTGCCATTACCGGGACAGGAAATGCGCCCCAGCATTTT | CAITGTGNAPQHF
TRBJ2-1 | TRBV11-1 | once | NA | 15 | TGTGCCAGCAGCTTAGACCAGGGCAAGGGCAATGAGCAGTTCTTC | CASSLDQGKGNEQFF
TRBJ1-1 | TRBV10-3 | NA | NA | 15 | TGTGCCATCAGTGAGTCTGTGACCCTGACCAGGAGGGCTTTCTTT | CAISESVTLTRRAFF
TRBJ2-2 | TRBV6-5 | NA | TRBD1 | 15 | TGTGCCAGCAACCTAGGGACAGGCTACACCGGGGAGCTGTTTTTT | CASNLGTGYTGELFF
TRBJ1-1 | TRBV5-1 | NA | NA | 15 | TGCGCCAGCAGCTTGGTGACAGCGCCCAACACTGAAGCTTTCTTT | CASSLVTAPNTEAFF
TRBJ1-6 | TRBV28 | NA | TRBD1 | 17 | TGTGCCAGCAGTTTACCCCCGGACAGGGGGCCCAATTCACCCCTCCACTTT | CASSLPPDRGPNSPLHF
TRBJ2-3 | TRBV10-3 | NA | TRBD1 | 16 | TGTGCCATCAGTGTTTCCGGGACAGTTGGTTCAGATACGCAGTATTTT | CAISVSGTVGSDTQYF
TRBJ2-3 | TRBV11-2 | NA | NA | 15 | TGTGCCAGCAGCTTAGGCGGAAGTGGGACAGATACGCAGTATTTT | CASSLGGSGTDTQYF
TRBJ1-4 | TRBV6-5 | NA | NA | 15 | TGTGCCAGCAGCCAGTACTATGCAACTAATGAAAAACTGTTTTTT | CASSQYYATNEKLFF
TRBJ1-5 | TRBV19 | NA | TRBD1 | 17 | TGTGCCAGTAGTCTTGAGACAGGGGGCGTAAGCAATCAGCCCCAGCATTTT | CASSLETGGVSNQPQHF
TRBJ1-1 | TRBV6-1 | NA | NA | 17 | TGTGCCAGCAGTGAAAGGTCTATCCAGGGTTTCGGCGCTGAAGCTTTCTTT | CASSERSIQGFGAEAFF
TRBJ1-5 | TRBV19 | NA | NA | 14 | TGTGCCAGTAGCCCCGTGGGGGGTTTTCAGCCCCAGCATTTT | CASSPVGGFQPQHF
TRBJ2-3 | TRBV9 | NA | TRBD2 | 15 | TGTGCCAGCAGCGTAGTGAGCGGGAGCGCAGATACGCAGTATTTT | CASSVVSGSADTQYF
TRBJ2-2 | TRBV7-3 | NA | TRBD2 | 15 | TGTGCCAGCAGCTTAACAGTGGGAGGGACCGGGGAGCTGTTTTTT | CASSLTVGGTGELFF
TRBJ2-7 | TRBV5-8 | NA | NA | 16 | TGTGCCAGCAGCTTGGGGATTACAGGGAGCTCCTACGAGCAGTACTTC | CASSLGITGSSYEQYF
TRBJ1-2 | TRBV27 | NA | NA | 14 | TGTGCCAGCAGTTTATCTGGGGGCCTACAAGGCTACACCTTC | CASSLSGGLQGYTF
TRBJ1-1 | TRBV7-9 | NA | NA | 15 | TGTGCCAGCAGCTTAGGCAGGGTGGAGGGCACTGAAGCTTTCTTT | CASSLGRVEGTEAFF
TRBJ2-5 | TRBV7-2 | NA | NA | 14 | TGTGCCAGCAGGAAGGACCGGGGCCAAGAGACCCAGTACTTC | CASRKDRGQETQYF
TRBJ2-7 | TRBV5-1 | NA | NA | 12 | TGCGCCAGCAGCTTGACTACCTACGAGCAGTACTTC | CASSLTTYEQYF
TRBJ1-5 | TRBV28 | NA | NA | 12 | TGTGCCAGCAGTCGAACAAATCAGCCCCAGCATTTT | CASSRTNQPQHF
TRBJ1-1 | TRBV9 | NA | NA | 13 | TGTGCCAGCAGCGTAGGGGGCCCAGAGTCGGCTTTCTTT | CASSVGGPESAFF
TRBJ1-4 | TRBV29-1 | NA | TRBD1 | 15 | TGCAGCGTTACCCAGGGGGATCTATTAGGCGAAAAACTGTTTTTT | CSVTQGDLLGEKLFF
TRBJ1-4 | TRBV6-1 | few | NA | 14 | TGTGCCAGCAGATCCCTTTCAACTAATGAAAAACTGTTTTTT | CASRSLSTNEKLFF
TRBJ2-3 | TRBV5-5 | NA | TRBD2 | 17 | TGTGCCAGCAGCCGAGAATCGCGGGGGATGATGGCAGATACGCAGTATTTT | CASSRESRGMMADTQYF
TRBJ1-4 | TRBV18 | NA | NA | 17 | TGTGCCAGCTCACCGAGCCTTTCAGGGCTCGCTAATGAAAAACTGTTTTTT | CASSPSLSGLANEKLFF
TRBJ1-1 | TRBV20-1 | NA | TRBD1 | 11 | TGCAGTGCTAGGGACAGGGGAATCGCTTTCTTT | CSARDRGIAFF
TRBJ2-5 | TRBV12-5 | NA | NA | 14 | TGTGCTAGTGGGGATGGGGCGGTCGGAGAGACCCAGTACTTC | CASGDGAVGETQYF
TRBJ1-1 | TRBV2 | NA | NA | 15 | TGTGCCAGCAGTGAAACGGCAGGGTGGGGCACTGAAGCTTTCTTT | CASSETAGWGTEAFF
TRBJ1-5 | TRBV19 | NA | NA | 15 | TGTGCCAGTAGCCTCGGAGGCTGGAGCAATCAGCCCCAGCATTTT | CASSLGGWSNQPQHF
TRBJ1-4 | TRBV10-3 | NA | TRBD1 | 15 | TGTGCCATCAGTGAGAGGCCAGGGGGCAAGGAAAAACTGTTTTTT | CAISERPGGKEKLFF
TRBJ1-4 | TRBV19 | few | TRBD1 | 14 | TGTGCCAGTAGCCCACAGGGGGCAGGTGAAAAACTGTTTTTT | CASSPQGAGEKLFF
TRBJ1-2 | TRBV5-5 | NA | TRBD1 | 15 | TGTGCCAGCAGCCCTCATGAGACAGGGAACTATGGCTACACCTTC | CASSPHETGNYGYTF
TRBJ1-6 | TRBV9 | NA | NA | 16 | TGTGCCAGCAGCGTATTGAGTAGCTCCTATAATTCACCCCTCCACTTT | CASSVLSSSYNSPLHF
TRBJ2-7 | TRBV29-1 | NA | NA | 11 | TGCAGCGTTGAAGACCCAGACAGGCAGTACTTC | CSVEDPDRQYF
TRBJ2-2 | TRBV11-1 | few | TRBD2 | 16 | TGTGCCAGCAGCGGTGGGACTAGCGGGCTCACCGGGGAGCTGTTTTTT | CASSGGTSGLTGELFF
TRBJ1-2 | TRBV4-1 | few | NA | 16 | TGCGCCAGCAGCCAACCCGGGACATCAACTAACTATGGCTACACCTTC | CASSQPGTSTNYGYTF
TRBJ2-1 | TRBV19 | NA | NA | 13 | TGTGCCACCCTTGGCGGGGATGCTAATGAGCAGTTCTTC | CATLGGDANEQFF